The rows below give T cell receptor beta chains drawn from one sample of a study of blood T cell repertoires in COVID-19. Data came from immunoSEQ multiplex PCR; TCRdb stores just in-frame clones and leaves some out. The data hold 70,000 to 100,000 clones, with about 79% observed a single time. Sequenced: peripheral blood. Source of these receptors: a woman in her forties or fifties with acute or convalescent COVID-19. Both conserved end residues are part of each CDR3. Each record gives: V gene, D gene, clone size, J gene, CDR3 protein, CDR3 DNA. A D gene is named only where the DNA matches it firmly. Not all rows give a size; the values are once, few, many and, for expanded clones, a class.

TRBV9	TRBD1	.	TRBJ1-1	CASSGGQGEAFF	TGTGCCAGCAGCGGGGGACAGGGTGAAGCTTTCTTT
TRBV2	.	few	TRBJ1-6	CASSDGPHWQGSSYNSPLHF	TGTGCCAGCAGTGATGGGCCTCACTGGCAGGGGAGCTCCTATAATTCACCCCTCCACTTT
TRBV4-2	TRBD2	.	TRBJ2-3	CASSPSRASGGATLRDTQYF	TGTGCCAGCAGCCCCTCCCGGGCTAGCGGGGGCGCGACCCTTCGAGATACGCAGTATTTT
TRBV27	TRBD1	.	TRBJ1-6	CASSFDRGGSPLHF	TGTGCCAGCAGCTTTGACAGGGGGGGATCACCCCTCCACTTT
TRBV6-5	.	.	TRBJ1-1	CASRFRGPNTEAFF	TGTGCCAGCAGATTCCGAGGCCCGAACACTGAAGCTTTCTTT
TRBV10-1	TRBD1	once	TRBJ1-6	CASLHGTGDNSPLHF	TGCGCCAGCCTACACGGGACAGGGGATAATTCACCCCTCCACTTT
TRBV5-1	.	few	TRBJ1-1	CASRSGSLAGVTEAFF	TGCGCCAGCAGATCGGGCTCCCTAGCGGGGGTGACTGAAGCTTTCTTT
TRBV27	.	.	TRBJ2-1	CASSLMAQVEQFF	TGTGCCAGCAGTTTAATGGCACAAGTCGAGCAGTTCTTC
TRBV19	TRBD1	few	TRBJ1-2	CASSIPDRAVPYGYTF	TGTGCCAGTAGTATCCCCGACAGGGCGGTACCCTATGGCTACACCTTC
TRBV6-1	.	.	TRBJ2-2	CASSELGATGELFF	TGTGCCAGCAGTGAGTTGGGGGCAACCGGGGAGCTGTTTTTT
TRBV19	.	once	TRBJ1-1	CASTGFSGMNTEAFF	TGTGCCTCCACCGGGTTCTCGGGTATGAACACTGAAGCTTTCTTT
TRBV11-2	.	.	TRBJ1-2	CASSLAGGRDYGYTF	TGTGCCAGCAGCTTAGCCGGCGGCAGGGACTATGGCTACACCTTC
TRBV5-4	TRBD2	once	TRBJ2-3	CASSSLAGEVNSDTQYF	TGTGCCAGCAGCTCACTAGCGGGGGAGGTCAATTCAGATACGCAGTATTTT
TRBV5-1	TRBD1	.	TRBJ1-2	CASSPGQGVLNGYTF	TGCGCCAGCAGCCCGGGACAGGGGGTGTTGAATGGCTACACCTTC
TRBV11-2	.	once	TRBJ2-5	CASSLSPGETQYF	TGTGCCAGCAGCCTATCCCCCGGGGAGACCCAGTACTTC
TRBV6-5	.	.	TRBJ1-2	CASRWAEGGYTF	TGTGCCAGCCGCTGGGCGGAGGGTGGCTACACCTTC
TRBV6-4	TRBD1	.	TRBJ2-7	CASPPGGERDRGTYEQYF	TGTGCCAGCCCACCCGGCGGGGAGAGGGACAGGGGTACCTACGAGCAGTACTTC
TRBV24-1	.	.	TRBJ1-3	CATSDGQRTSGNTIYF	TGTGCCACCAGTGATGGACAGAGGACCTCTGGAAACACCATATATTTT
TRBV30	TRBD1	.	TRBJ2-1	CAWSTGVRDEQFF	TGTGCCTGGAGTACAGGGGTTAGGGATGAGCAGTTCTTC
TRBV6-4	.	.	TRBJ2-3	CASSELVGDTQYF	TGTGCCAGCAGTGAGCTCGTCGGGGATACGCAGTATTTT
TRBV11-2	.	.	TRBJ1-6	CASRLEAGVVSPLHF	TGTGCCAGCAGATTAGAGGCAGGGGTAGTTTCACCCCTCCACTTT
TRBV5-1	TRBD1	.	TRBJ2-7	CASSWTGEGEQYF	TGCGCCAGCAGCTGGACAGGGGAGGGCGAGCAGTACTTC
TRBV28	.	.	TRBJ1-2	CASRMTPNYGYTF	TGTGCCAGCAGAATGACACCTAACTATGGCTACACCTTC
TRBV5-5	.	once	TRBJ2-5	CASSPLGAGQETQYF	TGTGCCAGCAGCCCCCTAGGGGCTGGGCAAGAGACCCAGTACTTC
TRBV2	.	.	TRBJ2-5	CASGPQQETQYF	TGTGCCAGCGGGCCACAGCAAGAGACCCAGTACTTC
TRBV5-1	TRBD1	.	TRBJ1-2	CASSLGTEDGYTF	TGCGCCAGCAGCCTGGGGACAGAGGATGGCTACACCTTC
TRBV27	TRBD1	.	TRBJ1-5	CASRMTGGRQPQHF	TGTGCCAGCAGGATGACAGGGGGCAGGCAGCCCCAGCATTTT
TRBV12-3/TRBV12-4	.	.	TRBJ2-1	CASSLGLNEQFF	TGTGCCAGCAGTTTGGGCTTGAATGAGCAGTTCTTC
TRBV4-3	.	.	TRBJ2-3	CASSQDRDRSTDTQYF	TGCGCCAGCAGCCAAGATCGAGACAGAAGCACAGATACGCAGTATTTT
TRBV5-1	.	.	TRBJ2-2	CASSLRGTMNTGELFF	TGCGCCAGCAGCTTGAGGGGGACCATGAACACCGGGGAGCTGTTTTTT
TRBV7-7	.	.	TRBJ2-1	CASSPIAGSSYNEQFF	TGTGCCAGCAGCCCAATCGCGGGTAGCTCCTACAATGAGCAGTTCTTC
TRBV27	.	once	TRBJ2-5	CASSFQGPGATQYF	TGTGCCAGCAGTTTCCAGGGTCCAGGTGCGACCCAGTACTTC
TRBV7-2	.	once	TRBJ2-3	CASGSGQRNTDTQYF	TGTGCCAGCGGAAGCGGGCAGCGGAACACAGATACGCAGTATTTT
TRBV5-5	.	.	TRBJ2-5	CASSTGWTDQETQYF	TGTGCCAGCAGCACTGGCTGGACAGACCAAGAGACCCAGTACTTC
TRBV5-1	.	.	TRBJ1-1	CASSLGGGRGTSEAFF	TGCGCCAGCAGCTTGGGGGGGGGCAGAGGAACCTCTGAAGCTTTCTTT
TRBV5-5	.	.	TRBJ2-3	CASSLVGRTDTQYF	TGTGCCAGCAGCTTGGTTGGCAGGACTGATACGCAGTATTTT
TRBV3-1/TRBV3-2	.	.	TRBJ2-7	CASSQARQAYEQYF	TGTGCCAGCAGCCAAGCCCGACAAGCCTACGAGCAGTACTTC
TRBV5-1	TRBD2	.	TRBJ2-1	CASSLSGGSYNEQFF	TGCGCCAGCAGCTTGTCGGGGGGGTCCTACAATGAGCAGTTCTTC
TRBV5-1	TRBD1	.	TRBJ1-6	CASSQGQGASPLHF	TGCGCCAGCAGCCAGGGACAGGGGGCCTCACCCCTCCACTTT
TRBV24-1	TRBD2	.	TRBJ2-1	CATSGGQGERKGLASLSSYNEQFF	TGTGCCACCAGTGGAGGGCAGGGAGAACGGAAGGGACTAGCGTCCCTAAGCTCCTACAATGAGCAGTTCTTC
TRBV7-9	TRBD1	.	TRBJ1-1	CASSSGTANTEAFF	TGTGCCAGCAGCTCCGGGACAGCAAACACTGAAGCTTTCTTT
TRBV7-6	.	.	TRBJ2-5	CASSFSRPTPGETQYF	TGTGCCAGCAGCTTTAGCAGGCCGACGCCGGGGGAGACCCAGTACTTC
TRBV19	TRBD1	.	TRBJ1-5	CASSPDRGRRPQHF	TGTGCCAGTAGTCCGGACAGGGGGCGGAGGCCCCAGCATTTT
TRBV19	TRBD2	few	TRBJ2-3	CASSPLAGGISTDTQYF	TGTGCCAGTAGTCCCCTAGCGGGGGGTATTAGCACAGATACGCAGTATTTT
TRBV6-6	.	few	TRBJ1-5	CASSSPGGAQHF	TGTGCCAGCAGTTCCCCGGGAGGGGCCCAGCATTTT
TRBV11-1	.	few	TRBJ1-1	CASSLSAGGVRKAFF	TGTGCCAGCAGCTTATCCGCGGGGGGGGTCCGTAAGGCTTTCTTT
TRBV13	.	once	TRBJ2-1	CASSLAPGRNEQFF	TGTGCCAGCAGCTTAGCCCCAGGGCGGAATGAGCAGTTCTTC
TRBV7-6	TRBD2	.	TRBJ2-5	CASSLGTSGAQETQYF	TGTGCCAGCAGCTTAGGGACTAGCGGGGCTCAAGAGACCCAGTACTTC
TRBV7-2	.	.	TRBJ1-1	CASSLGVAEAFF	TGTGCCAGCAGCTTAGGTGTCGCTGAAGCTTTCTTT
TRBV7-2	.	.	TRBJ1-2	CASSLAAGVNYGYTF	TGTGCCAGCAGCTTAGCGGCAGGGGTTAACTATGGCTACACCTTC
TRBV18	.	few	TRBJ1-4	CASSPSGGAEKLFF	TGTGCCAGCTCACCATCAGGAGGGGCTGAAAAACTGTTTTTT